This T cell receptor beta chain derives from a study of cytomegalovirus exposure and HLA in healthy donors. Study conclusions and caveats: In vitro experiments confirmed that three CMV-associated chains were specific for CMV antigens. Previous analysis showed most TCR beta V segments were productive about 87% or about 30% of the time.

The PCR made use of 60 Vbeta and 13 Jbeta primers. This table comes from immunoSEQ multiplex PCR, and its TCRdb copy is limited to in-frame clones, with some not included. The sample lists about 130,000 clones; roughly a sixth were seen once. Concerning this clone itself: No antigen is known for it.

The TCR originated in a female donor in good health and CMV-seropositive. The sequenced sample was PBMCs.

The CDR3 region is CAWSGDTNQPQHF. CDR3 DNA sequence: TGTGCCTGGAGTGGGGACACCAATCAGCCCCAGCATTTT. The chain combines TRBV30 with TRBJ1-5, with D possibly matching TRBD1 (6 bases). CDR3 length: 13 amino acids. The V gene's germline CDR1 is GTSNPN and CDR2 SVGIG (reference sequence). Trimming pared 1 base from V and 3 bases from J, leaving 7 bases between.